This TCR beta chain was identified in a study of regulatory T cells in long-lasting Graves disease. For the study at large: New Graves' disease cases had less than 3 months of antithyroid drugs.

This CDR3 spans 16 amino acids. The germline V gene encodes CDR1 SGDLS and CDR2 YYNGEE. For TCR beta, libraries came from iRepertoire HTBI primers and Arm-PCR of CDR3 regions. In TCRdb, the multiplex PCR reads were re-called with MiXCR into one record per CDR3 protein. The sample carries about 350,000 distinct CDR3 sequences, roughly 17% recorded once. As for time point: newly diagnosed GD, antithyroid drugs for less than 3 months. The TCR library was made from RNA that had been extracted from PBMCs in TRIzol. This clonotype showed up many times. At one end the junction does not follow the germline gene, possibly because of a read error. These data were also reused for a study on T cells in Graves' hyperthyroidism and ophthalmopathy. As that study records: Graves' hyperthyroidism was deemed stable given no ophthalmopathy progression within 18 months. The HTBI primer set served for first-round RT-PCR of the TCR CDR3. Most expanded thyroid clonotypes above 0.001 also appeared in blood.

This TCR derives from a woman younger than 35 with Graves disease. The sample here was peripheral blood mononuclear cells (PBMCs), taken at new diagnosis, from a patient treated with antithyroid drugs. This chain connects TRBV9 to TRBJ2-1; 11 bases fit TRBD2. The CDR3 spells CASSRTSGGSHNEQFF. The CDR3 nucleotides read TGTGCCAGCAGCCGAACTAGCGGGGGCTCCCACAATGAGCAGTTCTTC.